This entry features one T cell receptor (beta chain) sequence. The antigen remains unidentified. The record originates from a study of beta chain features in type 1 diabetes. As every portion of the isolated RNA was reverse transcribed, the sequencing read expressed TCRB transcripts. Generated by immunoSEQ multiplex PCR, the TCRdb table keeps only in-frame clones and is missing some. The profile shows roughly 300,000 clones, around 15% of them singletons. Germline values: CDR1 SQVTM, CDR2 ANQGSEA. The CDR3 is 13 residues long. The V and J ends lost 6 bases and 4 bases respectively, with 12 bases between them. Findings and caveats of the study: Any role of HLA type in TCRB rearrangement remained unresolved here.

The chain employs TRBV29-1 and TRBJ1-4, with D tentatively TRBD1 (5 bases). The source of this sequence is a young man in good health. Sequenced material: central memory CD4+ T cells from blood. Written as DNA, the CDR3 is TGCAGCGTGGGACCAACCCATAATGAAAAACTGTTTTTT. Translating gives CSVGPTHNEKLFF. The full variable domain, rest sourced from reference TRBV29-1 and TRBJ1-4, is SAVISQKPSRDICQRGTSLTIQCQVDSQVTMMFWYRQQPGQSLTLIATANQGSEATYESGFVIDKFPISRPNLTFSTLTVSNMSPEDSSIYLCSVGPTHNEKLFFGSGTQLSVL.